This T cell receptor (beta chain) was captured in a study of blood T cell repertoires in COVID-19. Whole-study context: PBMCs, B-cell-depleted T cells, or T cells provided the cDNA or gDNA that made up the material.

CDR3 size: 13 residues. Germline trimming cut 5 bases from V and 5 bases from J; bases unmatched to any gene: 4. Germline-derived CDR1 and CDR2 are SEHNR and FQNEAQ (reference sequence). This clone appeared a few times. TCRdb keeps only in-frame clones here, not all; method: immunoSEQ multiplex PCR. Of around 290,000 clones listed, 80% to 95% are singletons. Patients in Seattle were enrolled during active infection, then followed longitudinally. The sequencing input was peripheral blood. V usage is TRBV7-9 and J usage is TRBJ2-3, with TRBD2 matching over 7 bases. The clonotype comes from a woman in her twenties or thirties with COVID-19, enrolled during active disease. The CDR3 here is CASSREVKDTQYF. The DNA of the CDR3 is TGTGCCAGCAGCCGGGAGGTGAAAGATACGCAGTATTTT.